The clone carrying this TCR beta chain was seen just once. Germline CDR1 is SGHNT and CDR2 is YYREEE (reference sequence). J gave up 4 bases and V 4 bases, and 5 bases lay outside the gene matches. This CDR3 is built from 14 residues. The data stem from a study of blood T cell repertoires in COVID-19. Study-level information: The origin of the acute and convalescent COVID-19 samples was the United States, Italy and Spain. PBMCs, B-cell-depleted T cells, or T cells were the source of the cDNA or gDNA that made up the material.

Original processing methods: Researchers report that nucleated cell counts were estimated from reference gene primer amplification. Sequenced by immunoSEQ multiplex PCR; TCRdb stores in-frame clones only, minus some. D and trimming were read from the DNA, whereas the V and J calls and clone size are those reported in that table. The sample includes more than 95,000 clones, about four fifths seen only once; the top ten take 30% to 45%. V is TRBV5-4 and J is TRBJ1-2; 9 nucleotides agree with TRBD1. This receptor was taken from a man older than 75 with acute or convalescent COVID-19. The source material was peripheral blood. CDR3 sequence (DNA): TGTGCCAGCAGCCAGGACAGGGGCGTCTATGGCTACACCTTC. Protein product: CASSQDRGVYGYTF.